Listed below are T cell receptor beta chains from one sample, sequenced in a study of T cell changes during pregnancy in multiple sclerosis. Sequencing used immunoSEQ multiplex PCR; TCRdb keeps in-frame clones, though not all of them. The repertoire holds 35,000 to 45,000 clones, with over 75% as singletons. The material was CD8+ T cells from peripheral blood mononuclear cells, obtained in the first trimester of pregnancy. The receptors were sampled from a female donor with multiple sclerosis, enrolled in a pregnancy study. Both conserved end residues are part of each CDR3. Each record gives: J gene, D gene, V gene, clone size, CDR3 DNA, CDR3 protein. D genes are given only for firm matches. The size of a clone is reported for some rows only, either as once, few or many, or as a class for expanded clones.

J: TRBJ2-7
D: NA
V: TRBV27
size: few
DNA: TGTGCCAGCAGGGCGGGGTCCTACTACGAGCAGTACTTC
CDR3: CASRAGSYYEQYF

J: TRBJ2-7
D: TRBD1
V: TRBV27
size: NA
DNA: TGTGCCAGCAGTCCAGGGACAGGCTACGAGCAGTACTTC
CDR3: CASSPGTGYEQYF

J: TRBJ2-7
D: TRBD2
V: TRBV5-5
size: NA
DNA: TGTGCCAGCAGCTTTTTGACTAGCGGCTCCTACGAGCAGTACTTC
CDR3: CASSFLTSGSYEQYF

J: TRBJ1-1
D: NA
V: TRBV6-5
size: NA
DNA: TGTGCCAGCAGTTACCGACAGGACACTGAAGCTTTCTTT
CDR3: CASSYRQDTEAFF

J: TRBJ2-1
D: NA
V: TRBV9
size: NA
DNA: TGTGCCAGCAGCGCCGGACTCAGCTACAATGAGCAGTTCTTC
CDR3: CASSAGLSYNEQFF

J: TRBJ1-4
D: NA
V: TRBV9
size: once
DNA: TGTGCCAGCAGCTCAACTTCAGGACGGGGTGGGGATGAAAAACTGTTTTTT
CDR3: CASSSTSGRGGDEKLFF

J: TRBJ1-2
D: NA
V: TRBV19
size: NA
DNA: TGTGCCAGCGAACCCGGGGAGGTATACTATGGCTACACCTTC
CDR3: CASEPGEVYYGYTF

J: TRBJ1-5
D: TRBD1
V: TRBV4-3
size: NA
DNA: TGCGCCAGCAGCCAAGGACAGGGTGATCAGCCCCAGCATTTT
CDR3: CASSQGQGDQPQHF

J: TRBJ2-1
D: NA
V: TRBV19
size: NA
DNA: TGTGCCAGTAGTTACGTCCCGCGCGGCTCCTACAATGAGCAGTTCTTC
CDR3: CASSYVPRGSYNEQFF

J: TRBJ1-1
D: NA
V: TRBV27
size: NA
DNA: TGTGCCAGCAGTTCCAGGATTCAAGCGAACACTGAAGCTTTCTTT
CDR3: CASSSRIQANTEAFF

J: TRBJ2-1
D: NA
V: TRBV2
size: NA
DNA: TGTGCCAGCAGTGGACTACCCGACAATGAGCAGTTCTTC
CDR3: CASSGLPDNEQFF

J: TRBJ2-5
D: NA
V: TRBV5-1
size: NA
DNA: TGCGCCAGCAGGGGTGAGGGTGAAGAGACCCAGTACTTC
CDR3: CASRGEGEETQYF

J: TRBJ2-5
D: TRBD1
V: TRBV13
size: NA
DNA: TGTGCCAGCAGAGAGCGGGACAGGGGTGAGGAGACCCAGTACTTC
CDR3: CASRERDRGEETQYF

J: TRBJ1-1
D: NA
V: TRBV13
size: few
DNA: TGTGCCAGCAGTCTCACTGAAGCTTTCTTT
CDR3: CASSLTEAFF

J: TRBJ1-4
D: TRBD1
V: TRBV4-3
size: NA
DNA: TGCGCCAGCAGCCTGACCCCGACAGGGGGCGGGGAAAAACTGTTTTTT
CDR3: CASSLTPTGGGEKLFF

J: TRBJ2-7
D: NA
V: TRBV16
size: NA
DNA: TGTGCCAGCAGCCATGAAGCGGCCTGGGAGCAGTACTTC
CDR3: CASSHEAAWEQYF

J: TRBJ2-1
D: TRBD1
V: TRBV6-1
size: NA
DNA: TGTGCCAGCAGCCGGACAGGGGATTACAATGAGCAGTTCTTC
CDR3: CASSRTGDYNEQFF

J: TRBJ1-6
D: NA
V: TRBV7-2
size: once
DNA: TGTGCCAGCAGCCCTAACCCGACAGAGAATTCACCCCTCCACTTT
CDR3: CASSPNPTENSPLHF

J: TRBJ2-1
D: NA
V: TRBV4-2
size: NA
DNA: TGTGCCAGCAGCCACTCGGACTCCTGGAATGAGCAGTTCTTC
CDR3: CASSHSDSWNEQFF

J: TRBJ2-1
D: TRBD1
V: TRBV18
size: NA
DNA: TGTGCCAGCTCCCAAAGGGACAGAGTGAGTTACAATGAGCAGTTCTTC
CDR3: CASSQRDRVSYNEQFF

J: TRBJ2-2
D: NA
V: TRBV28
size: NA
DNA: TGTGCCAGCAGTTTAGGGCGGGGATCCGGGGAGCTGTTTTTT
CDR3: CASSLGRGSGELFF

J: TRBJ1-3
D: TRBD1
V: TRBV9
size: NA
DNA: TGTGCCAGCAGCTCCGGACAGGGTATTGGTAACACCATATATTTT
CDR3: CASSSGQGIGNTIYF

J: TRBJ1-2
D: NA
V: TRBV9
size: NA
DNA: TGTGCCAGCAGCGCAGCGGGAGACTATGGCTACACCTTC
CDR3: CASSAAGDYGYTF

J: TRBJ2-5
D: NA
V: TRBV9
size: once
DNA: TGTGCCAGCAGCACCACAGGGTATTCTGGAGAGACCCAGTACTTC
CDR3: CASSTTGYSGETQYF

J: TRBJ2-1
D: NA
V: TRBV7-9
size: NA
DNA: TGTGCCAGCAGCACCTACAGAAATGAGCAGTTCTTC
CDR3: CASSTYRNEQFF

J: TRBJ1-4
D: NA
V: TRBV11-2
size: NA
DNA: TGTGCCAGCAGCTTAGTAGGTGCGGCAACTAATGAAAAACTGTTTTTT
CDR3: CASSLVGAATNEKLFF

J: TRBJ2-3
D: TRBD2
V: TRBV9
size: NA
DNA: TGTGCCAGCAGCGTTAACGGGGGGGCGGATACGCAGTATTTT
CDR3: CASSVNGGADTQYF

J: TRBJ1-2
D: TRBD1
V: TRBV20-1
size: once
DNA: TGCAGTGGAACAGGGACAGGCGGCTACACCTTC
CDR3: CSGTGTGGYTF

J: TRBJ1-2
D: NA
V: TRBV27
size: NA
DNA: TGTGCCAGCAGAGGAGGGGTCTACTATGGCTACACCTTC
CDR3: CASRGGVYYGYTF

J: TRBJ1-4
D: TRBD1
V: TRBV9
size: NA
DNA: TGTGCCAGCAGCGCCACAGGGGCCAATGAAAAACTGTTTTTT
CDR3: CASSATGANEKLFF

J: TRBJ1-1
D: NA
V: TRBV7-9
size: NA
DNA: TGTGCCAGCAGCTTAGCAGTCAGGGAAGCTTTCTTT
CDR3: CASSLAVREAFF

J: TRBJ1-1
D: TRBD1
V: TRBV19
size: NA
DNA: TGTGCCAGTAGTATAGATCGGACAGGCCCAGTAGCCAACACTGAAGCTTTCTTT
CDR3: CASSIDRTGPVANTEAFF

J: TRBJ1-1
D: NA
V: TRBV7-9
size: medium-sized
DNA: TGTGCCGTGTCCTTGACAAGAATGAACACTGAAGCTTTCTTT
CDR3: CAVSLTRMNTEAFF

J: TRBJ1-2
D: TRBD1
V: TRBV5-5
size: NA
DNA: TGTGCCAGCAGCTCGAACCCGACAGGGGGTATCTATGGCTACACCTTC
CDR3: CASSSNPTGGIYGYTF

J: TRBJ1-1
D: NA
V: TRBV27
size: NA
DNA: TGTGCCAGCAGTTTACCCCCCCCGGGGAACACTGAAGCTTTCTTT
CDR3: CASSLPPPGNTEAFF

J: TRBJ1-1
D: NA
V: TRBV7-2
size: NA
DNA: TGTGCCAGCAGCTTATCGGTGTACAACACTGAAGCTTTCTTT
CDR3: CASSLSVYNTEAFF

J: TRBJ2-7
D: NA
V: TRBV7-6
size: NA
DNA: TGTGCCAGCAGCCCCGACGGGACTGTCGGTTGGTACGAGCAGTACTTC
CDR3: CASSPDGTVGWYEQYF

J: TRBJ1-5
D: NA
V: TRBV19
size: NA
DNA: TGTGCCAGTAGTATAGGACCGGGCCAGCATTTT
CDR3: CASSIGPGQHF

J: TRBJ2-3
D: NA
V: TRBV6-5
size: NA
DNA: TGTGCCAGCAGTTACGGGGCCACAGATACGCAGTATTTT
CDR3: CASSYGATDTQYF